The rows below give T cell receptor beta chains drawn from one sample of a study of vaccination and CD4 T cells after COVID-19. Their cognate antigens are unknown. TCRdb called the PCR reads again in MiXCR, with one record for every CDR3 protein. The sample lists some 1,400 distinct CDR3 sequences; 12% were seen once. The source material was CD4+ T cells from blood, cultured in vitro. Receptors originate from a human donor in good health. Both conserved end residues are part of each CDR3. The D gene is left open where the match is weak. Size values are once, few and many counts, or a class for expanded clones, and some rows have none.

clone size: few; J gene: TRBJ2-2; D gene: -; V gene: TRBV18; CDR3 DNA: TGTGCCAGCTCACCCGGGTCCGGGGGCACCGGGGAGCTGTTTTTT; CDR3 protein: CASSPGSGGTGELFF
clone size: large; J gene: TRBJ1-6; D gene: -; V gene: TRBV6-1; CDR3 DNA: TGTGCCAGCAGTGAATCTTGGGGGTCCAATTCACCCCTCCACTTT; CDR3 protein: CASSESWGSNSPLHF
clone size: few; J gene: TRBJ2-2; D gene: TRBD2; V gene: TRBV5-6; CDR3 DNA: TGTGCCAGCATCCCCCCGGGGGGGGTAACCGGGGAGCTGTTTTTT; CDR3 protein: CASIPPGGVTGELFF
clone size: -; J gene: TRBJ2-3; D gene: -; V gene: TRBV3-1; CDR3 DNA: TGTGCCAGCAGCCAAGGGGAAAGGACAGCCACAGATACGCAGTATTTT; CDR3 protein: CASSQGERTATDTQYF
clone size: large; J gene: TRBJ1-3; D gene: -; V gene: TRBV15; CDR3 DNA: TGTGCCACCAGCAGGGGACCGGCGGTGTATGGAAACACCATATATTTT; CDR3 protein: CATSRGPAVYGNTIYF
clone size: large; J gene: TRBJ2-2; D gene: TRBD2; V gene: TRBV7-9; CDR3 DNA: TGTGCCAGCAGCTTAGTCAGTGGCGGGAGAGGGAACACCGGGGAGCTGTTTTTT; CDR3 protein: CASSLVSGGRGNTGELFF
clone size: large; J gene: TRBJ1-2; D gene: -; V gene: TRBV2; CDR3 DNA: TGTGCCAGCAGTGATACCAGGGCAGGGGGCTACACCTTC; CDR3 protein: CASSDTRAGGYTF
clone size: few; J gene: TRBJ2-7; D gene: -; V gene: TRBV28; CDR3 DNA: TGTGCCAGCAGTACGAGCGGAGCGGGCTCCTACGAGCAGTACTTC; CDR3 protein: CASSTSGAGSYEQYF
clone size: -; J gene: TRBJ2-7; D gene: -; V gene: TRBV18; CDR3 DNA: TGTGCCAGCTCACCAGGACTACTGGGGTACGAGCAGTACTTC; CDR3 protein: CASSPGLLGYEQYF
clone size: few; J gene: TRBJ2-1; D gene: -; V gene: TRBV5-1; CDR3 DNA: TGCGCCAGCAGGCCCGAGAGCTCCTACAATGAGCAGTTCTTC; CDR3 protein: CASRPESSYNEQFF
clone size: medium-sized; J gene: TRBJ2-1; D gene: -; V gene: TRBV7-9; CDR3 DNA: TGTGCCAGCAGCTTGTCGACCAGGCAGTTCTTC; CDR3 protein: CASSLSTRQFF
clone size: medium-sized; J gene: TRBJ2-7; D gene: TRBD1; V gene: TRBV19; CDR3 DNA: TGTGCCAGCGGGACAGGGGGTCTCCCTCTTTCCTACGAGCAGTACTTC; CDR3 protein: CASGTGGLPLSYEQYF
clone size: medium-sized; J gene: TRBJ2-1; D gene: TRBD2; V gene: TRBV6-2/TRBV6-3; CDR3 DNA: TGTGCCAGCAGTCGGACTAGCCCCTCCTACAATGAGCAGTTCTTC; CDR3 protein: CASSRTSPSYNEQFF
clone size: medium-sized; J gene: TRBJ2-1; D gene: TRBD2; V gene: TRBV20-1; CDR3 DNA: TGCAGTGCCTGCCCACTAGCGGGAGGGAGTAATGAGCAGTTCTTC; CDR3 protein: CSACPLAGGSNEQFF
clone size: medium-sized; J gene: TRBJ2-7; D gene: TRBD2; V gene: TRBV10-3; CDR3 DNA: TGTGCCATCAGTGGGCTAGCGGGAGCCCCCTACGAGCAGTACTTC; CDR3 protein: CAISGLAGAPYEQYF
clone size: large; J gene: TRBJ1-2; D gene: -; V gene: TRBV24-1; CDR3 DNA: TGTGCCACCAGTGACCCCAACGGGGGGGTGCATGGCTACACCTTC; CDR3 protein: CATSDPNGGVHGYTF
clone size: medium-sized; J gene: TRBJ2-5; D gene: -; V gene: TRBV12-3/TRBV12-4; CDR3 DNA: TGTGCCAGCAGTTTAGGGATGGAGACCCAGTACTTC; CDR3 protein: CASSLGMETQYF
clone size: large; J gene: TRBJ1-2; D gene: TRBD1; V gene: TRBV6-1; CDR3 DNA: TGTGCCAGCAGTAGGACAGGGCTGGCAGGCTACACCTTC; CDR3 protein: CASSRTGLAGYTF
clone size: large; J gene: TRBJ1-5; D gene: -; V gene: TRBV7-8; CDR3 DNA: TGTGCCAGCAGCTTAAGTAGAACAGTTAGCAATCAGCCCCAGCATTTT; CDR3 protein: CASSLSRTVSNQPQHF
clone size: large; J gene: TRBJ1-5; D gene: -; V gene: TRBV19; CDR3 DNA: TGTGCCAGTAGTATCGGTTGGGCAGACAATCAGCCCCAGCATTTT; CDR3 protein: CASSIGWADNQPQHF
clone size: medium-sized; J gene: TRBJ1-6; D gene: -; V gene: TRBV2; CDR3 DNA: TGTGCCAGCAGTGCGGTCAGGGGTAATTCACCCCTCCACTTT; CDR3 protein: CASSAVRGNSPLHF
clone size: medium-sized; J gene: TRBJ2-7; D gene: -; V gene: TRBV25-1; CDR3 DNA: TGTGCCAGCAGTGTCACGTCCTACGAGCAGTACTTC; CDR3 protein: CASSVTSYEQYF
clone size: -; J gene: TRBJ1-1; D gene: -; V gene: TRBV10-3; CDR3 DNA: TGTGCCATCACTAAGGGGACCTCGGACACTGAAGCTTTCTTT; CDR3 protein: CAITKGTSDTEAFF
clone size: medium-sized; J gene: TRBJ2-7; D gene: -; V gene: TRBV7-9; CDR3 DNA: TGTGCCAGCAGCCCGAAAGTGCGCCAGGCAGCCTCCTACGAGCAGTACTTC; CDR3 protein: CASSPKVRQAASYEQYF
clone size: large; J gene: TRBJ2-5; D gene: -; V gene: TRBV27; CDR3 DNA: TGTGCCAGCAGTTTATCCCCTTGGGAGACCCAGTACTTC; CDR3 protein: CASSLSPWETQYF
clone size: medium-sized; J gene: TRBJ1-6; D gene: -; V gene: TRBV5-4; CDR3 DNA: TGTGCCAGCAGCCCGAGGCAGGGAGAGTCACCCCTCCACTTT; CDR3 protein: CASSPRQGESPLHF
clone size: few; J gene: TRBJ2-7; D gene: -; V gene: TRBV2; CDR3 DNA: TGTGCCAGCAGCCTCCTCGTCGGGGACGCGTACTTC; CDR3 protein: CASSLLVGDAYF
clone size: large; J gene: TRBJ1-1; D gene: -; V gene: TRBV6-1; CDR3 DNA: TGTGCCAGCACACGGGGGGCTGTCACTGAAGCTTTCTTT; CDR3 protein: CASTRGAVTEAFF
clone size: few; J gene: TRBJ1-5; D gene: -; V gene: TRBV4-1; CDR3 DNA: TGCGCCAGCAGCCAAAACATAGGTAGCAATCAGCCCCAGCATTTT; CDR3 protein: CASSQNIGSNQPQHF